What follows describes a single T cell receptor (beta chain). CDR1 and CDR2 from the germline V gene are MNHNY and SVGAGI (reference sequence). The CDR3 extends over 14 amino acids. Trimming left V 2 bases short and J 2 bases short, with 9 bases between. These data are taken from a study of blood T cell repertoires in COVID-19. Original processing notes: Nucleated cell counts were estimated from reference gene primer amplification. Profiling relied on immunoSEQ multiplex PCR, and the TCRdb table lists in-frame clones only, not all of them. V, J and clone size were drawn from that table, and D and trimming were deduced from the DNA. In the table there are more than 50,000 clones, roughly 70% of which are singletons.

Sequencing was done on a sample of peripheral blood. The chain recombines TRBV6-6 with TRBJ1-2; D unresolved. The sequence came from a woman in her 70s with acute or convalescent COVID-19. This CDR3 reads CASSYERKNYGYTF. The CDR3 DNA is TGTGCCAGCAGTTACGAGCGGAAAAACTATGGCTACACCTTC.